This T cell receptor beta chain derives from a study of blood T cell repertoires in COVID-19 (dated by TCRdb to about 2020). For the study in its entirety: Collaborator samples came from the United States, Italy and Spain and covered acute and convalescent phases of COVID-19. The prospective study material was composed of cDNA or gDNA derived from T cells, B-cell-depleted T cells, or PBMCs. Deeply sampled blood TCRbeta repertoires from subjects exposed to, actively infected with, or recovered from COVID-19 were included in the dataset. The repertoires were released in a freely available public database intended as a resource for research on the immune response to SARS-CoV-2. The samples were drawn from the first 160 participants of the ongoing ImmuneRACE study and from some 1,300 subjects provided by 6 global collaborators. The sample metadata nearly always contained a de-identified subject ID, COVID-19 status, age in years and sex. Where available, HLA class I and class II types were taken from metadata supplied by the sample provider and were not determined by assay-based typing.

General study outcomes and caveats: How much clinical and demographic metadata was included differed by source and by participant, and the metadata was provided uncurated.

Whole blood was collected in K2EDTA tubes by collaborating institutions according to the institutions' own protocols. For TCRbeta analysis, collaborators shipped samples in one of three forms: frozen whole blood, isolated PBMCs, or DNA extracted from either of those sample types. The CDR3 starts with the cysteine, ends with the phenylalanine, and has 13 residues. Of all the DNA, just the CDR3 is kept, 39 bases in frame from base 1. The germline V gene sets CDR1 to KGHSH and CDR2 to LQKENI. Trimming removed 4 bases from V and 3 bases from J, leaving 9 bases between the germline ends. Concerning this clone: Its antigen specificity is not known. No qualities accompany the bases; no much larger clone lies one base away.

TCRbeta CDR3 regions were amplified from genomic DNA using the immunoSEQ Assay, a bias-controlled multiplex PCR. From the authors' description of their analysis: Within the assay, amplification of reference gene primers was used to estimate how many nucleated cells each sample contained. To quantify the absolute abundance of each unique TCRbeta CDR3 rearrangement, sequence reads were collapsed and filtered. Productive Simpson clonality was computed per sample as the square root of Simpson's diversity index over productive rearrangements. Not all clones reach the TCRdb copy of this immuneACCESS table, which keeps in-frame sequences only. Checked studies attribute under half of the gap to unresolved V genes and leave the rest unexplained. V and J calls plus clone size are reproduced from that table; the DNA served to infer D and trimming. The sample table shows 100,000 or so clones, and roughly 84% are seen once. Clones ranked in the top ten supply 2% of the sample.

Material for sequencing was peripheral blood. This clonotype was obtained from a man aged 65 to 85 with active or convalescent COVID-19. The sequence joins TRBV18 to TRBJ1-1, with TRBD1 tentatively as D gene (5 bases match). The DNA is TGTGCCAGCTCACTCGGCAGGGACACTGAAGCTTTCTTT. The resulting protein is CASSLGRDTEAFF.